This section outlines one T cell receptor (beta chain) sequence together with its context. Its antigen is as yet unknown. This sample was taken from a study of identical twins. Study conclusions and caveats: The authors noted that invariant MAIT and iNKT cells could partly confound zero-insertion analyses. Carriage of fewer insertions was seen in abundant cord blood beta clonotypes, whereas memory repertoires showed none. Conclusions came from cross-sectional statistical analysis, not from following the same donors.

Via MiXCR, TCRdb re-called the 5' RACE reads, giving one row per CDR3 protein. Among roughly 1.6 million distinct CDR3 sequences listed, more than 30% were seen once. The TCR was taken from a newborn girl in good health. Sequenced: cord blood.

The CDR3 sequence: CASSQDPGLVPDTQYF. Written as DNA, the CDR3 is TGTGCCAGCAGCCAAGATCCGGGACTAGTGCCAGATACGCAGTATTTT. This chain uses TRBV4-2 with TRBJ2-3; TRBD2 aligns across 8 bases. This CDR3 has 16 residues. Germline-derived CDR1 and CDR2 are LGHNA and YNFKEQ. The ends lost 0 bases at V and 4 bases at J; junction bases unmatched: 6.